This passage covers 2 T cell receptor beta chains from one sample sequenced in a study of blood T cell repertoires in COVID-19 (dated by TCRdb to about 2020). Library preparation was by the immunoSEQ multiplex PCR assay. As stored in TCRdb, this immuneACCESS dataset retains in-frame rearrangements with V and J assigned. A fraction of the clones does not appear; measured against another copy, unresolved V genes explain less than half of the discrepancy, and the remainder lacks a known reason. The sample has around 300,000 clones on record, roughly 87% of them singletons. The biggest ten clones account for less than 2.5% of the sample. The sample comprised peripheral blood. These receptors were taken from a man younger than 35 with active or convalescent COVID-19.

The chain couples TRBV6-4 to TRBJ2-3; 7 bases are a match to TRBD2. J gave up 6 bases and V 8 bases, and 8 bases lay outside the gene matches. CDR3 length: 13 amino acids. CDR1 is MRHNA and CDR2 is SNTAGT in the germline V gene. CDR3 sequence: CASESGEWDTQYF. The CDR3 bases are TGTGCCAGCGAGAGCGGGGAGTGGGATACGCAGTATTTT.

The CDR3 DNA reads as TGTGCCAGCTCACGCCGACAGGGGGTGGAGGGTGAGCAGTTCTTC. This translates into CASSRRQGVEGEQFF. J is TRBJ2-1 and V is TRBV18; 9 nucleotides line up with TRBD1. CDR1 and CDR2 (germline): KGHSH, LQKENI. The length of the CDR3 is 15 residues. V was pared by 4 bases and J by 9 bases, with 10 bases of the junction left unmatched. The full variable domain, its missing parts supplied by reference TRBV18 and TRBJ2-1, is NAGVMQNPRHLVRRRGQEARLRCSPMKGHSHVYWYRQLPEEGLKFMVYLQKENIIDESGMPKERFSAEFPKEGPSILRIQQVVRGDSAAYFCASSRRQGVEGEQFFGPGTRLTVL.